These T cell receptor beta chains were read from a single sample in a study of CD8+ T cells in alopecia areata. Some clones are missing from TCRdb's copy, which holds only in-frame ones; the method was immunoSEQ multiplex PCR. The sample records about 270,000 clones, around three fifths being singletons. The sample here was CD4+ T cells sorted from blood, taken at week 52, from a patient treated with tofacitinib. Source of these receptors: a human donor with alopecia areata. CDR3s include the opening cysteine and the closing phenylalanine or tryptophan. The order of the fields is clone size, V gene, D gene, J gene, CDR3 protein, CDR3 DNA. D genes are given only for firm matches. Size values are once, few and many counts, or a class for expanded clones, and some rows have none.

size: few; V: TRBV2; D: -; J: TRBJ1-1; CDR3: CASYTVFTEAFF; DNA: TGTGCCAGCTATACGGTCTTCACTGAAGCTTTCTTT
size: few; V: TRBV19; D: TRBD1; J: TRBJ2-3; CDR3: CASRRDRATDTQYF; DNA: TGTGCCAGTAGGAGGGACAGGGCCACAGATACGCAGTATTTT
size: -; V: TRBV9; D: -; J: TRBJ2-1; CDR3: CASSTDGLGGWFF; DNA: TGTGCCAGCAGCACTGACGGCCTAGGAGGTTGGTTCTTC
size: -; V: TRBV2; D: -; J: TRBJ1-2; CDR3: CASTPGYGYTF; DNA: TGTGCCAGCACCCCAGGCTATGGCTACACCTTC
size: -; V: TRBV18; D: -; J: TRBJ2-3; CDR3: CASSHGGNTFTDTQYF; DNA: TGTGCCAGCTCACATGGTGGGAACACTTTCACAGATACGCAGTATTTT
size: -; V: TRBV19; D: TRBD1; J: TRBJ1-2; CDR3: CASSSTGDTPKGYTF; DNA: TGTGCCAGTAGTTCGACAGGGGACACCCCTAAAGGCTACACCTTC
size: -; V: TRBV29-1; D: TRBD1; J: TRBJ1-2; CDR3: CSGQGAGGYTF; DNA: TGCAGCGGGCAGGGGGCGGGTGGCTACACCTTC
size: -; V: TRBV2; D: TRBD1; J: TRBJ1-1; CDR3: CASRDRGMMTEAFF; DNA: TGTGCCAGCCGTGACAGGGGTATGATGACTGAAGCTTTCTTT
size: -; V: TRBV7-8; D: -; J: TRBJ1-4; CDR3: CASSLRRLQLATNEKLFF; DNA: TGTGCCAGCAGCTTAAGACGTCTACAGCTTGCAACTAATGAAAAACTGTTTTTT
size: -; V: TRBV27; D: TRBD1; J: TRBJ2-5; CDR3: CASSQTWDSRTQYF; DNA: TGTGCCAGCAGTCAAACTTGGGACAGCAGGACCCAGTACTTC
size: -; V: TRBV5-1; D: -; J: TRBJ1-1; CDR3: CASSDGQLNTEAFF; DNA: TGCGCCAGCAGCGACGGGCAGCTGAACACTGAAGCTTTCTTT
size: -; V: TRBV2; D: -; J: TRBJ1-5; CDR3: CASSLDQPQHF; DNA: TGTGCCAGCAGTTTAGATCAGCCCCAGCATTTT
size: few; V: TRBV27; D: -; J: TRBJ1-3; CDR3: CASRGGSGNTIYF; DNA: TGTGCCAGCAGGGGAGGGTCTGGAAACACCATATATTTT